The 25 T cell receptor beta chains given below trace back to one sample, sequenced in a study of T cells in narcolepsy. Data came from immunoSEQ multiplex PCR; TCRdb stores just in-frame clones and leaves some out. This table has some 29,000 clones, more than 70% appearing once. Sequenced: memory (CD45RA-) CD4+ T cells from blood. Receptor source: a human donor in good health.

In this sample, this clone turned up a few times. The chain recombines TRBV7-9 with TRBJ1-3; D remains ambiguous. Germline V gene data show CDR1 as SEHNR and CDR2 as FQNEAQ (reference sequence). V was cut by 1 base and J by 0 bases, with 4 bases left in between. This CDR3 contains 14 residues. Here the CDR3 reads CASSLVSSGNTIYF. The CDR3 bases are TGTGCCAGCAGCTTAGTCAGCTCTGGAAACACCATATATTTT.

The chain links TRBV5-8 to TRBJ2-1; the match to TRBD2 covers 14 bases. The CDR3 contains 16 residues. Germline CDR1 is SGHTS and CDR2 is YDEGEE. V was clipped by 4 bases and J by 3 bases; unmatched bases: 3. The CDR3 DNA sequence: TGTGCCAGCAGCCGAGGGACTAGCGGGAGCTACAATGAGCAGTTCTTC. It translates to CASSRGTSGSYNEQFF.

V and J are TRBV6-5 and TRBJ1-1, with 8 bases matching TRBD1. Germline lookup yields CDR1 MNHEY and CDR2 SVGAGI. Germline trimming cut 5 bases from V and 1 base from J; bases unmatched to any gene: 6. The CDR3 has 15 residues. The CDR3 DNA sequence: TGTGCCAGCAGTACCCTCGGACAGGGGAACACTGAAGCTTTCTTT. The encoded protein is CASSTLGQGNTEAFF.

This rearrangement joins TRBV19 to TRBJ2-1; 8 bases match TRBD1. The V segment lost 10 bases and the J segment 3 bases; nucleotides outside the gene matches: 8. Germline loops: CDR1 LNHDA, CDR2 SQIVND (reference sequence). This CDR3 comprises 14 residues. The CDR3 sequence: CATRTGMFYNEQFF. The DNA for the CDR3 is TGTGCCACCAGGACAGGGATGTTCTACAATGAGCAGTTCTTC.

The V and J genes are TRBV7-3 and TRBJ1-1; 7 bases fit TRBD1. V lost 5 bases to trimming and J lost 4 bases; unmatched junction nucleotides: 10. The CDR3 sequence is 15 residues long. Germline CDR1 SGHTA, CDR2 FQGTGA. CDR3 residues: CASSPKKGASTEAFF. In DNA, the CDR3 is TGTGCCAGCAGCCCGAAAAAGGGGGCGAGCACTGAAGCTTTCTTT.

The rearrangement links TRBV6-1 to TRBJ2-7, with 11 bases identical to TRBD1. CDR1 and CDR2 (germline): MNHNS, SASEGT. The ends lost 8 bases at V and 1 base at J; junction bases unmatched: 7. The CDR3 is 15 amino acids. The CDR3 is CASRPRDRGSYEQYF. CDR3 DNA: TGTGCCAGCCGTCCCCGGGACAGGGGGTCCTACGAGCAGTACTTC.

The V gene is TRBV7-2, the J gene TRBJ1-5; D is possibly TRBD1 (5 bases). CDR1 SGHTA and CDR2 FQGNSA come from the germline V gene. The V and J ends lost 5 bases and 5 bases respectively, with 13 bases between them. This CDR3 contains 14 residues. The chain's CDR3 is CASSRDGGDQPQHF. The DNA of the CDR3 is TGTGCCAGCAGCCGGGACGGGGGGGATCAGCCCCAGCATTTT. Full variable domain (rest looked up from reference TRBV7-2 and TRBJ1-5): GAGVSQSPSNKVTEKGKDVELRCDPISGHTALYWYRQSLGQGLEFLIYFQGNSAPDKSGLPSDRFSAERTGGSVSTLTIQRTQQEDSAVYLCASSRDGGDQPQHFGDGTRLSIL.

This chain connects TRBV5-8 to TRBJ2-7; 7 bases match TRBD1. V lost 2 bases, J lost 2 bases, and 7 bases stayed unmatched. The CDR3 is made up of 15 amino acids. Germline V gene lookup returns CDR1 SGHTS and CDR2 YDEGEE. For the CDR3, the DNA is TGTGCCAGCAGCTTCGGGACAGTTAACACCTACGAGCAGTACTTC. Protein sequence: CASSFGTVNTYEQYF.

This clone has only a few counts. This chain joins TRBV4-1 and TRBJ1-1; unclear D gene. Trimming removed 0 bases from V and 7 bases from J, with 15 bases in between. CDR1 and CDR2 from the germline V gene are MGHRA and YSYEKL. The CDR3 length is 15 residues. The CDR3 DNA reads as TGCGCCAGCAGCCAAGATCGTCGCGAAACGAGTGAAGCTTTCTTT. Amino acid sequence: CASSQDRRETSEAFF.

This chain links TRBV9 with TRBJ2-1, with no clear D. The CDR3 runs 16 residues. CDR1 and CDR2 from the germline V gene are SGDLS and YYNGEE. Trimming pared 4 bases from V and 7 bases from J, leaving 21 bases between. CDR3 sequence: CASSQPPNPVGNEQFF. The CDR3 nucleotides read TGTGCCAGCAGCCAACCACCTAATCCCGTGGGGAATGAGCAGTTCTTC.

The chain joins TRBV9 to TRBJ2-7; either TRBD1 or TRBD2 may fit D (5 bases each). Trimming removed 0 bases from V and 2 bases from J, with 12 bases in between. CDR3 length equals 15 residues. Germline CDR1 reads SGDLS; CDR2 reads YYNGEE. The DNA of the CDR3 is TGTGCCAGCAGCGTAGGGTCCCCGGGGCCCTACGAGCAGTACTTC. This translates into CASSVGSPGPYEQYF.

V is TRBV5-4 and J is TRBJ2-5; D possibly uses TRBD1 or TRBD2 (6 bases each). The end of the DNA is better explained by TRBJ2-7, so the J call may be wrong. Germline CDR1 reads SGHNT; CDR2 reads YYREEE (reference sequence). CDR3 length: 15 amino acids. CDR3 nucleotides: TGTGCCAGCAGCCGAAACGGGGGCGTGCAGTACGAGCAGTACTTC. It yields the protein CASSRNGGVQYEQYF.

The count of this clone is one. V gene TRBV5-4 combines with J gene TRBJ2-2; 8 nucleotides match TRBD2. Germline V CDR1 and CDR2: SGHNT, YYREEE (reference sequence). J lost 5 bases, V lost 0 bases, and 6 bases had no gene match. This CDR3 is built from 16 residues. The CDR3 bases are TGTGCCAGCAGCTTGGTTGGCGGGAGGCAAACCGGGGAGCTGTTTTTT. This encodes CASSLVGGRQTGELFF.

This clone was found a few times. J is TRBJ1-1 and V is TRBV10-1, with no clear D. The CDR3 has 13 residues. V was shortened by 5 bases and J by 0 bases, with 7 bases between the two germline ends. Germline lookup yields CDR1 WNHNN and CDR2 SYGVQD (reference sequence). The CDR3 region is CASSHTVNTEAFF. In DNA, the CDR3 is TGCGCCAGCAGTCATACAGTGAACACTGAAGCTTTCTTT.

The V gene is TRBV6-6, the J gene TRBJ2-3, with D possibly being TRBD1 or TRBD2 (5 bases each). Trimming stripped 2 bases from V and 2 bases from J, with 11 bases between. CDR3 length: 15 amino acids. Germline V gives CDR1 MNHNY, CDR2 SVGAGI (reference sequence). This CDR3 reads CASSYRGSATDTQYF. As DNA, the CDR3 is TGTGCCAGCAGTTACAGGGGTAGCGCCACAGATACGCAGTATTTT.

The V gene is TRBV11-2, the J gene TRBJ1-2, with D uncertain. The germline V and J ends were trimmed by 5 bases and 2 bases, with 6 bases remaining between them. The CDR3 extends over 12 amino acids. The germline V gene encodes CDR1 SGHAT and CDR2 FQNNGV. The CDR3 sequence: CASSRANYGYTF. The CDR3 DNA is TGTGCCAGCAGCCGGGCGAACTATGGCTACACCTTC.

This clone was seen just once. The chain is built from TRBV7-9 and TRBJ1-4, with D unclear. Germline V gene data show CDR1 as SEHNR and CDR2 as FQNEAQ (reference sequence). The V end lost 3 bases, the J end lost 3 bases, and 2 bases lay between the germline ends. The length of the CDR3 is 12 residues. The CDR3 spells CASSFPNEKLFF. For the CDR3, the DNA is TGTGCCAGCAGCTTCCCTAATGAAAAACTGTTTTTT.

J is TRBJ2-3 and V is TRBV27; maybe TRBD2 (6 bases). The CDR3 contains 13 residues. V lost 2 bases and J 6 bases, leaving 9 bases between the germline ends. Per the germline V gene, CDR1 is MNHEY and CDR2 is SMNVEV (reference sequence). The CDR3 DNA sequence: TGTGCCAGCAGTTTAGGACTACACGATACGCAGTATTTT. This encodes CASSLGLHDTQYF.

The genes are TRBV9 and TRBJ1-3; the D gene is possibly TRBD1 (5 bases). CDR1 is SGDLS, CDR2 YYNGEE, per germline. The CDR3 runs 20 residues. Trimming pared 5 bases from V and 0 bases from J, leaving 27 bases between. CDR3 coding DNA: TGTGCCAGCAGTTATAATGTCCGGGACTTCCGATACCTCTCTGGAAACACCATATATTTT. Encoded protein: CASSYNVRDFRYLSGNTIYF.

This chain connects TRBV19 to TRBJ1-5; D unclear. CDR1 LNHDA and CDR2 SQIVND come from the germline V gene (reference sequence). This CDR3 region has 15 residues. Between the trimmed V and J ends, which lost 1 base and 0 bases, there was a span of 7 bases. The CDR3 sequence is CASSIAHLSNQPQHF. CDR3 DNA sequence: TGTGCCAGTAGTATAGCACACCTTAGCAATCAGCCCCAGCATTTT.

In this sample, this clone turned up a few times. The V and J genes are TRBV2 and TRBJ1-3; D remains ambiguous. V was cut by 3 bases and J by 2 bases, with 8 bases left in between. Per the germline V gene, CDR1 is SNHLY and CDR2 is FYNNEI. The CDR3 totals 14 residues. The CDR3 DNA reads as TGTGCCAGCAGTGAGGGTTTTCCTGGAAACACCATATATTTT. This translates into CASSEGFPGNTIYF.

The chain employs TRBV7-2 and TRBJ2-5, with TRBD2 identical over 12 bases. Germline CDR1 SGHTA, CDR2 FQGNSA. There are 17 residues in the CDR3. With 5 bases clipped from V and 11 bases from J, the junction kept 18 bases outside the gene matches. This CDR3 is CASSEFGTSGLQGEQYF. The DNA for the CDR3 is TGTGCCAGCAGCGAATTCGGGACTAGCGGGCTCCAAGGGGAGCAGTACTTC.

The V gene is TRBV18, the J gene TRBJ2-5; D is perhaps TRBD2 (6 bases). CDR1 is KGHSH and CDR2 is LQKENI in the germline V gene. The ends were cut back, 5 bases at V and 4 bases at J, with 8 bases in the middle. This CDR3 has 12 amino acids. The CDR3 region has the DNA TGTGCCAGCTCATCCGGGGGAGAGACCCAGTACTTC. This gives the protein CASSSGGETQYF.

The chain is built from TRBV5-1 and TRBJ1-6; D unresolved. V was cut by 5 bases and J by 0 bases, with 9 bases left in between. The CDR3 spans 15 residues. Germline CDR1 and CDR2: SGHRS and YFSETQ. CDR3 amino acids: CASSRDPSYNSPLHF. The CDR3 bases are TGCGCCAGCAGTCGCGATCCCTCCTATAATTCACCCCTCCACTTT.

The V gene is TRBV18, the J gene TRBJ2-7, with 8 bases identical to TRBD1. Germline V gene data show CDR1 as KGHSH and CDR2 as LQKENI. Trimming cost V 3 bases and J 1 base; bases outside gene matches: 5. The CDR3 has 15 amino acids. The CDR3 DNA sequence: TGTGCCAGCTCACCCGGACAGGGCCAATCCTACGAGCAGTACTTC. Its protein product is CASSPGQGQSYEQYF. The variable domain in full, completed from reference TRBV18 and TRBJ2-7, reads NAGVMQNPRHLVRRRGQEARLRCSPMKGHSHVYWYRQLPEEGLKFMVYLQKENIIDESGMPKERFSAEFPKEGPSILRIQQVVRGDSAAYFCASSPGQGQSYEQYFGPGTRLTVT.